The T cell receptor beta chain described here comes from a study of blood T cells in healthy people across ages. On the study more broadly: Researchers report that template switching captured about one barcoded beta molecule per two T cells.

In its sample, this clonotype was seen a few times. The second PCR ran about 6 to 12 cycles with a sample-barcoded 5' primer and J-beta primers. TCRdb re-called the 5' RACE reads with MiXCR, one entry per CDR3 protein. The sample lists about 690,000 distinct CDR3 sequences, around 38% occurring once. CDR1 and CDR2 (germline): MDHEN, SYDVKM. With 6 bases removed from V and 12 bases from J, the gap between germline ends came to 26 bases. The CDR3 has 15 residues. Every donor gave 8.5 to 10 milliliters of peripheral blood. Per-sample PBMC isolation yielded at least 6 million cells. This clonotype was obtained from a man older than 75 in good health. The gene calls are TRBV28 and TRBJ1-1, with D perhaps TRBD1 (6 bases). Specimen: blood. The CDR3 loop is CASSPSTTGQRGSFF. The CDR3 nucleotides are TGTGCCAGCAGCCCCAGCACAACAGGGCAAAGGGGGTCTTTCTTT.